What follows are 21 T cell receptor beta chains derived from one specimen sequenced in a study of shared clonotypes between healthy human individuals. Sequenced by immunoSEQ multiplex PCR; TCRdb stores in-frame clones only, minus some. The sample yields roughly 2,300,000 clones, about 90% seen once. The material sequenced was naive CD4+ T cells from PBMCs. The subset is: CD45RA+ positively selected. The receptors originated from a man aged 18 to 29 in good health. Some clones in this sample may be carry-over from other donors' samples.

The rearrangement links TRBV5-1 to TRBJ2-1; D remains ambiguous. V was cut by 4 bases and J by 4 bases, with 9 bases left in between. This CDR3 is built from 13 residues. CDR1 and CDR2 from the germline V gene are SGHRS and YFSETQ. CDR3 loop: CASSPRPYNEQFF. CDR3 DNA sequence: TGCGCCAGCAGCCCGCGCCCGTACAATGAGCAGTTCTTC.

This chain uses TRBV5-6 with TRBJ1-3; possible D gene TRBD1, 6 bases. With 0 bases removed from V and 2 bases from J, the gap between germline ends came to 12 bases. This CDR3 is built from 16 residues. CDR1 is SGHDT, CDR2 YYEEEE, per germline. The CDR3 DNA follows: TGTGCCAGCAGCTTGGACAGGGAGTCGACTGGAAACACCATATATTTT. This codes for CASSLDRESTGNTIYF.

This chain uses TRBV5-1 with TRBJ2-3, with 14 bases that match TRBD2. V gave up 4 bases and J gave up 4 bases; unmatched junction bases: 8. Germline CDR1 and CDR2: SGHRS and YFSETQ. There are 17 residues in the CDR3. DNA for the CDR3: TGCGCCAGCAGCGAGAGGGGACTAGCGGGAGCCCCAGATACGCAGTATTTT. As protein: CASSERGLAGAPDTQYF.

The chain combines TRBV7-6 with TRBJ1-2, with 9 bases aligning to TRBD1. Germline lookup yields CDR1 SGHVS and CDR2 FNYEAQ. Trimming took 5 bases from V and 6 from J; bases not matched to a gene: 4. The CDR3 totals 13 residues. CDR3 region: CASSRTGGDGYTF. The CDR3 bases are TGTGCCAGCAGCCGTACAGGGGGCGATGGCTACACCTTC.

Worth noting for this clone: The sample has other DNA sequences that encode this CDR3 too. The chain combines TRBV6-5 with TRBJ1-5; TRBD1 might be the D (6 bases). CDR1 and CDR2 from the germline V gene are MNHEY and SVGAGI. The CDR3 length is 15 residues. V was pared by 7 bases and J by 0 bases, with 13 bases between. The DNA of the CDR3 is TGTGCCAGCACCGTGGACAGAAATAGCAATCAGCCCCAGCATTTT. Translation: CASTVDRNSNQPQHF.

This clone was observed a single time. The rearrangement uses TRBV9 and TRBJ2-2; no definite D call. Germline V gene sequence: CDR1 SGDLS, CDR2 YYNGEE. V was trimmed by 0 bases and J by 3 bases, leaving 9 bases between them. The CDR3 is 15 residues long. The CDR3 here is CASSVVGIDTGELFF. The CDR3 DNA sequence: TGTGCCAGCAGCGTAGTCGGCATCGACACCGGGGAGCTGTTTTTT.

The genes are TRBV14 and TRBJ2-4, with D perhaps TRBD1 or TRBD2 (5 bases each). This CDR3 has 14 residues. From germline, CDR1 is SGHDN and CDR2 FVKESK. Trimming removed 0 bases at V and 9 bases at J, with 12 bases between. The CDR3 loop reads CASSQDEGWSIQYF. The CDR3 DNA is TGTGCCAGCAGCCAAGATGAGGGGTGGAGCATTCAGTACTTC.

The chain employs TRBV4-2 and TRBJ2-7, with D possibly TRBD1 on 6 matching bases. V was cut by 0 bases and J by 2 bases, with 14 bases left in between. The CDR3 extends over 16 amino acids. Germline CDR1 and CDR2: LGHNA and YNFKEQ. CDR3 nucleotides: TGTGCCAGCAGCCAAGATCGGACAGCAAATCCCTACGAGCAGTACTTC. Amino acid sequence: CASSQDRTANPYEQYF.

The chain couples TRBV19 to TRBJ1-3; D is ambiguous. V shed 3 bases and J shed 6 bases, with 6 bases lying between them. Germline V gives CDR1 LNHDA, CDR2 SQIVND (reference sequence). CDR3 length: 12 residues. CDR3 loop: CASSIRENTIYF. CDR3 bases: TGTGCCAGTAGTATCCGCGAAAACACCATATATTTT.

The chain employs TRBV7-2 and TRBJ2-1; D is unresolved. There are 14 residues in the CDR3. Germline CDR1 reads SGHTA; CDR2 reads FQGNSA. The V gene lost 5 bases and the J gene lost 0 bases, with 8 bases spanning the gap. The CDR3 region has the DNA TGTGCCAGCAGCATCGAAAGCTCCTACAATGAGCAGTTCTTC. The encoded protein is CASSIESSYNEQFF.

The V and J genes are TRBV5-4 and TRBJ2-2; D may be TRBD1 (6 bases). This CDR3 comprises 14 residues. CDR1 is SGHNT, CDR2 YYREEE, per germline (reference sequence). V was clipped by 4 bases and J by 3 bases, with 10 bases between them. This chain's CDR3 is CASSLDSHTGELFF. The CDR3 DNA sequence: TGTGCCAGCAGCCTGGACAGTCACACCGGGGAGCTGTTTTTT. Full variable domain (remainder filled in from reference TRBV5-4 and TRBJ2-2): ETGVTQSPTHLIKTRGQQVTLRCSSQSGHNTVSWYQQALGQGPQFIFQYYREEENGRGNFPPRFSGLQFPNYSSELNVNALELDDSALYLCASSLDSHTGELFFGEGSRLTVL.

This chain links TRBV30 with TRBJ1-1; D gene uncertain. The CDR3 covers 9 residues. Germline CDR1 and CDR2: GTSNPN and SVGIG (reference sequence). Trimming took 1 base from V and 7 from J, leaving 1 base between them. The CDR3 spells CAWSGEAFF. Here the CDR3 DNA reads TGTGCCTGGAGTGGTGAAGCTTTCTTT.

This chain connects TRBV18 to TRBJ1-2; D is unclear. In germline, CDR1 is KGHSH, CDR2 LQKENI. This CDR3 spans 15 amino acids. V was trimmed by 4 bases and J by 4 bases, leaving 16 bases between them. The CDR3 protein is CASSHYGSAPYGYTF. Here the CDR3 DNA reads TGTGCCAGCTCACACTACGGGTCTGCTCCCTATGGCTACACCTTC.

V usage is TRBV11-2 and J usage is TRBJ1-5; weak D call: TRBD1 (6 bases). The CDR3 is made up of 13 amino acids. Trimming took 0 bases from V and 9 from J, leaving 9 bases between them. Germline V gives CDR1 SGHAT, CDR2 FQNNGV. CDR3: CASSLEQGSPQHF. The CDR3 DNA sequence: TGTGCCAGCAGCTTAGAACAGGGATCGCCCCAGCATTTT.

In DNA, the CDR3 is TGTGCCAGCATATCCCAGGGGCGGGAGGCTTTCTTT. Encoded protein: CASISQGREAFF. J is TRBJ1-1 and V is TRBV25-1; TRBD1 is a possible D gene (6 bases). This CDR3 is built from 12 residues. Germline values: CDR1 MGHDK, CDR2 SYGVNS. Trimming took off 7 bases at V and 11 bases at J, with 17 bases between the two ends.

The chain recombines TRBV19 with TRBJ1-2; TRBD1 might be the D (5 bases). V lost 3 bases and J 4 bases, leaving 9 bases between the germline ends. CDR1 is LNHDA, CDR2 SQIVND, per germline (reference sequence). This CDR3 has 13 residues. CDR3: CASSMGTLYGYTF. Written as DNA, the CDR3 is TGTGCCAGTAGTATGGGGACCCTCTATGGCTACACCTTC.

This clone was seen a handful of times. The V call is TRBV25-1, the J call TRBJ2-5, with 8 nucleotides matching TRBD1. The V gene's germline CDR1 is MGHDK and CDR2 SYGVNS. V was pared by 8 bases and J by 5 bases, with 7 bases of the junction left unmatched. This CDR3 has 13 amino acids. The CDR3 nucleotides read TGTGCCAGCTCCCAGGGGGCGCTGGAGACCCAGTACTTC. Residues: CASSQGALETQYF. Complete variable domain (other parts from reference TRBV25-1 and TRBJ2-5): EADIYQTPRYLVIGTGKKITLECSQTMGHDKMYWYQQDPGMELHLIHYSYGVNSTEKGDLSSESTVSRIRTEHFPLTLESARPSHTSQYLCASSQGALETQYFGPGTRLLVL.

This clone was seen only once. Other DNA sequences in the sample encode the same CDR3. The chain carries TRBV7-9 and TRBJ2-5; weak D call: TRBD1 (6 bases). CDR1 SEHNR and CDR2 FQNEAQ come from the germline V gene (reference sequence). Trimming took 5 bases from V and 5 from J, leaving 9 bases between them. This CDR3 spans 12 amino acids. CDR3 nucleotide sequence: TGTGCCAGCAGCCCCCAGGGGGAGACCCAGTACTTC. It codes for CASSPQGETQYF.

The chain couples TRBV28 to TRBJ2-7; D may be TRBD1 or TRBD2 (5 bases each). Per germline, CDR1 MDHEN and CDR2 SYDVKM. V gave up 8 bases and J gave up 3 bases, with 8 bases separating them. CDR3 length equals 11 residues. This CDR3 is CASEGNYEQYF. The DNA for the CDR3 is TGTGCCAGCGAGGGGAACTACGAGCAGTACTTC.

This clone was found a few times. CDR3 bases: TGTGCCAGCTCACAGTCAGCGGGAGTCCCTGAAGCTTTCTTT. Its protein product is CASSQSAGVPEAFF. The genes are TRBV18 and TRBJ1-1; no firm D call. The germline V and J ends were trimmed by 4 bases and 6 bases, with 15 bases remaining between them. This CDR3 is built from 14 residues. Germline-derived CDR1 and CDR2 are KGHSH and LQKENI.

The genes are TRBV5-4 and TRBJ1-1; no clear D. With 4 bases removed from V and 6 bases from J, the gap between germline ends came to 16 bases. From germline, CDR1 is SGHNT and CDR2 YYREEE (reference sequence). This CDR3 spans 14 amino acids. The CDR3 DNA is TGTGCCAGCAGCGTACAGAGTCCCTTCGCTGAAGCTTTCTTT. It is translated as CASSVQSPFAEAFF.